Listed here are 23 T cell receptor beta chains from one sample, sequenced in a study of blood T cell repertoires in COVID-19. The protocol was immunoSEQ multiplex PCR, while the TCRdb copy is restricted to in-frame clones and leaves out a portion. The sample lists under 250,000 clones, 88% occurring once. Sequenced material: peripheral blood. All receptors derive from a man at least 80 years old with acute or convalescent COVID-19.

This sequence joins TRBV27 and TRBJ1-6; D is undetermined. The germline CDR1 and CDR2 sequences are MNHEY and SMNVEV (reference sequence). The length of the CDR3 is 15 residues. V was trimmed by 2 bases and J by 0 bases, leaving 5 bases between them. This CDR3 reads CASSLGSSYNSPLHF. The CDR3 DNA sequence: TGTGCCAGCAGTTTAGGTAGCTCCTATAATTCACCCCTCCACTTT.

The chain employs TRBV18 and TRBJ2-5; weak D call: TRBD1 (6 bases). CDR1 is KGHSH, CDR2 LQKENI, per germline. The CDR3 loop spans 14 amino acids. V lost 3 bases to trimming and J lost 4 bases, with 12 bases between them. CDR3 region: CASSPQGTRETQYF. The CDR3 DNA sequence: TGTGCCAGCTCACCGCAGGGGACCCGAGAGACCCAGTACTTC.

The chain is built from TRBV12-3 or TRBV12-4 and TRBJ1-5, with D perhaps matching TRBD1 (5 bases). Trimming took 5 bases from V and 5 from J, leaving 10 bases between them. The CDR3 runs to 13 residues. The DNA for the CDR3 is TGTGCCAGCAGTGATAGGGGTGATCAGCCCCAGCATTTT. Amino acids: CASSDRGDQPQHF.

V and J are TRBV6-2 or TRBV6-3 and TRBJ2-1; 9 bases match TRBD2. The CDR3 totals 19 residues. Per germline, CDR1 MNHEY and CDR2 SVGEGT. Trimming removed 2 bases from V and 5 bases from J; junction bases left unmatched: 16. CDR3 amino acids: CASSYGQGGTSGHNNEQFF. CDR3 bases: TGTGCCAGCAGTTACGGGCAGGGAGGAACTAGCGGGCACAACAATGAGCAGTTCTTC.

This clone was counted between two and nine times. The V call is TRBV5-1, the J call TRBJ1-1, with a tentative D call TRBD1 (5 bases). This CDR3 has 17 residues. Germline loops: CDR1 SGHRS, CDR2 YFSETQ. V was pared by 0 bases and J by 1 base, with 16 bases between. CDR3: CASSLEGSHLGNTEAFF. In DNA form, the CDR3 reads TGCGCCAGCAGCTTGGAGGGGTCCCACTTGGGGAACACTGAAGCTTTCTTT. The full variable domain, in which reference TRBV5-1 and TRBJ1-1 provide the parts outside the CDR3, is KAGVTQTPRYLIKTRGQQVTLSCSPISGHRSVSWYQQTPGQGLQFLFEYFSETQRNKGNFPGRFSGRQFSNSRSEMNVSTLELGDSALYLCASSLEGSHLGNTEAFFGQGTRLTVV.

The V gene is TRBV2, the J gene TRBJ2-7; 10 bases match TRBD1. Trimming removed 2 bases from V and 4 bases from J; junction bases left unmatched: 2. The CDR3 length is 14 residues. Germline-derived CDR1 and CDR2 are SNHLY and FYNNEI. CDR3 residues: CASSEKGQGYEQYF. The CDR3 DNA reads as TGTGCCAGCAGTGAAAAGGGACAGGGGTACGAGCAGTACTTC.

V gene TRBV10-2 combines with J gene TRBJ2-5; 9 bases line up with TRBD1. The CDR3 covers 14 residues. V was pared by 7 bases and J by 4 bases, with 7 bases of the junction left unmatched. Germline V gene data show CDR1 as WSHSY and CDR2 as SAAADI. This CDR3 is CASTPDRGGETQYF. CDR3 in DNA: TGCGCCAGCACCCCGGACAGGGGAGGAGAGACCCAGTACTTC.

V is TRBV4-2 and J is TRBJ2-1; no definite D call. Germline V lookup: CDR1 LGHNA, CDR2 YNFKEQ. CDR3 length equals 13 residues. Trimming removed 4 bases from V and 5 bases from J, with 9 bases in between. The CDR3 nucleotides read TGTGCCAGCAGCCCCGAACCAGACAATGAGCAGTTCTTC. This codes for CASSPEPDNEQFF.

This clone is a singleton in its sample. CDR3 bases: TGTGCCAGCAGCGTAGGACTATCCAGGGAGACCCAGTACTTC. Protein sequence: CASSVGLSRETQYF. The chain combines TRBV7-2 with TRBJ2-5; D is possibly TRBD2 (6 bases). V gave up 5 bases and J gave up 5 bases, with 15 bases separating them. Germline V gene lookup returns CDR1 SGHTA and CDR2 FQGNSA. The CDR3 covers 14 residues. The whole variable domain, filled in from reference TRBV7-2 and TRBJ2-5, reads GAGVSQSPSNKVTEKGKDVELRCDPISGHTALYWYRQSLGQGLEFLIYFQGNSAPDKSGLPSDRFSAERTGGSVSTLTIQRTQQEDSAVYLCASSVGLSRETQYFGPGTRLLVL.

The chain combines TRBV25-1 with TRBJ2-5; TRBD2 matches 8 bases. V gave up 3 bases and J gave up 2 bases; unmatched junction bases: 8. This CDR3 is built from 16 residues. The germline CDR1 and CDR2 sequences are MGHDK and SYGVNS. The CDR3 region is CASSDLAGFSQETQYF. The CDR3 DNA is TGTGCCAGCAGTGATCTAGCGGGCTTTAGTCAAGAGACCCAGTACTTC. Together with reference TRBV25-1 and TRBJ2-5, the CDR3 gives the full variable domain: EADIYQTPRYLVIGTGKKITLECSQTMGHDKMYWYQQDPGMELHLIHYSYGVNSTEKGDLSSESTVSRIRTEHFPLTLESARPSHTSQYLCASSDLAGFSQETQYFGPGTRLLVL.

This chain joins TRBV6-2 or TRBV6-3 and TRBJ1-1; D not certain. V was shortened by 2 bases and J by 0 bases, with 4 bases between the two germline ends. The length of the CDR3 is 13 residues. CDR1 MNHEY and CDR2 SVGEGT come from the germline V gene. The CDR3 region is CASSYEMNTEAFF. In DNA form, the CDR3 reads TGTGCCAGCAGTTACGAGATGAACACTGAAGCTTTCTTT.

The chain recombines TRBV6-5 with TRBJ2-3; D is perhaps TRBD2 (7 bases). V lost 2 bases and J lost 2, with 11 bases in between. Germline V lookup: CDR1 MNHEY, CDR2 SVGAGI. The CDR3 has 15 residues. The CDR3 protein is CASSYGGADTDTQYF. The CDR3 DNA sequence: TGTGCCAGCAGTTACGGGGGGGCGGACACAGATACGCAGTATTTT.

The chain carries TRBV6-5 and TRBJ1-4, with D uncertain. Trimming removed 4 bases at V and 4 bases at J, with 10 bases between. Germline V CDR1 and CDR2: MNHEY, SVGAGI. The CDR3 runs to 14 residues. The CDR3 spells CASSSANSNEKLFF. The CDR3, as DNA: TGTGCCAGCAGTTCAGCCAACAGTAATGAAAAACTGTTTTTT.

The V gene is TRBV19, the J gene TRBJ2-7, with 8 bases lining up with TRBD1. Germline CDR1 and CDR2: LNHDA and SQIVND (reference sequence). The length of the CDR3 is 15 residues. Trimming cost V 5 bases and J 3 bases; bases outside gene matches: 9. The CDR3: CASSLGQGEVYEQYF. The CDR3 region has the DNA TGTGCCAGTAGTCTTGGACAGGGTGAGGTCTACGAGCAGTACTTC.

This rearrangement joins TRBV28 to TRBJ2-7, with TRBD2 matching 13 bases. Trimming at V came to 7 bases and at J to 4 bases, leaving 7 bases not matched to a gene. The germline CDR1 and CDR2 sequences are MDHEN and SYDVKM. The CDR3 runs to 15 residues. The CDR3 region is CASTMGTSGMYEQYF. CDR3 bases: TGTGCCAGCACAATGGGGACTAGCGGGATGTACGAGCAGTACTTC.

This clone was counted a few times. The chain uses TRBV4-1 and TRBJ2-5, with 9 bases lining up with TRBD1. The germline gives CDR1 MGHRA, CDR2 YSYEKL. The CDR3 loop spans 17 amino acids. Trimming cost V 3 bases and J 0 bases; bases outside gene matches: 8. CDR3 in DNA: TGCGCCAGCAGCCAGGGCCCGACAGGGGGTTACCAAGAGACCCAGTACTTC. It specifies CASSQGPTGGYQETQYF.

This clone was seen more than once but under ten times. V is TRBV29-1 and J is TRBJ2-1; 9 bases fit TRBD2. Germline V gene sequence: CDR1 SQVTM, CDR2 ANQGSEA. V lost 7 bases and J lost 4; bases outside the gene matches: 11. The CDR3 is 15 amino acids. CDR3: CSARKAGGAYNEQFF. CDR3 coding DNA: TGCAGCGCCCGAAAAGCGGGAGGTGCTTACAATGAGCAGTTCTTC.

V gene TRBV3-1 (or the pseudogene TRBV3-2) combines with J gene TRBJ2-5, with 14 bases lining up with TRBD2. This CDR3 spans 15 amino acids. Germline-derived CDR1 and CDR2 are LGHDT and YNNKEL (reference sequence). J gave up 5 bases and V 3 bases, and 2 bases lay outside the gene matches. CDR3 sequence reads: CASSQGLAGVETQYF. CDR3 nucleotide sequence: TGTGCCAGCAGCCAGGGACTAGCGGGAGTGGAGACCCAGTACTTC.

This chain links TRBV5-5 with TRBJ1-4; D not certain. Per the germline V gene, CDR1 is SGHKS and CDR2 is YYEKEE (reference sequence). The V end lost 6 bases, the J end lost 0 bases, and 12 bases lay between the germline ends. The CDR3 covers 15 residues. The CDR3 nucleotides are TGTGCCAGCATCCAAGTCGGGGCAACTAATGAAAAACTGTTTTTT. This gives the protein CASIQVGATNEKLFF.

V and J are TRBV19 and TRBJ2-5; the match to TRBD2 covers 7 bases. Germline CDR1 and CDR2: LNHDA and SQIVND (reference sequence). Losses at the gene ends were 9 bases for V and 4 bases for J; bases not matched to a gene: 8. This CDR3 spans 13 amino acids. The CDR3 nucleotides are TGTGCCAGCTCTGGGAGGGCGGGAGAGACCCAGTACTTC. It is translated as CASSGRAGETQYF. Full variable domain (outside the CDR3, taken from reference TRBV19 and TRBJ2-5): DGGITQSPKYLFRKEGQNVTLSCEQNLNHDAMYWYRQDPGQGLRLIYYSQIVNDFQKGDIAEGYSVSREKKESFPLTVTSAQKNPTAFYLCASSGRAGETQYFGPGTRLLVL.

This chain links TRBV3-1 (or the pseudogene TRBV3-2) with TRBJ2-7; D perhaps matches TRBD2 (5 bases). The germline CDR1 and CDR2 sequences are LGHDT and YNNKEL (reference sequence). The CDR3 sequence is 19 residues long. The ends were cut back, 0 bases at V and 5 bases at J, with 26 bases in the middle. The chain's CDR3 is CASSQDSRYPRVEEDEQYF. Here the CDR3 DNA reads TGTGCCAGCAGCCAAGACTCGCGCTACCCGCGGGTGGAGGAAGACGAGCAGTACTTC.

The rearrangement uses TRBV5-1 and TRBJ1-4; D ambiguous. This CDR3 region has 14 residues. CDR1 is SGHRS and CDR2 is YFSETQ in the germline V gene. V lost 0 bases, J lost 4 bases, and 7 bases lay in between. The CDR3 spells CASSLEQDNEKLFF. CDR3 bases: TGCGCCAGCAGCTTGGAACAAGATAATGAAAAACTGTTTTTT.

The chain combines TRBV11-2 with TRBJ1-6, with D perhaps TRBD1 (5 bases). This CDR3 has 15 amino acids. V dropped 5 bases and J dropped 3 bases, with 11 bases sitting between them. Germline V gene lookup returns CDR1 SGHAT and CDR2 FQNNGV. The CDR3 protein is CASSPEGVYNSPLHF. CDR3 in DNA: TGTGCCAGCAGCCCCGAAGGGGTCTATAATTCACCCCTCCACTTT.